This T cell receptor beta chain was identified during a study of T cell responses to AZD1222 COVID-19 vaccine. Libraries were prepared by immunoSEQ multiplex PCR; TCRdb keeps only in-frame clonotypes and omits some of them. The sample has about 190,000 clones; 80% to 95% are singletons. Source: peripheral blood, taken on day 0 of AZD1222 vaccination. The sequence was obtained from an adult in good health.

CDR3: CASSVEGTSGADTQYF. CDR3 bases: TGTGCCAGTAGTGTGGAAGGGACTAGCGGAGCAGATACGCAGTATTTT. The rearrangement uses TRBV19 and TRBJ2-3; TRBD2 matches at 11 bases. CDR1 is LNHDA, CDR2 SQIVND, per germline (reference sequence). This CDR3 is 16 amino acids long. V was pared by 5 bases and J by 4 bases, with 8 bases of the junction left unmatched. The full variable domain, with the rest looked up from reference TRBV19 and TRBJ2-3, is DGGITQSPKYLFRKEGQNVTLSCEQNLNHDAMYWYRQDPGQGLRLIYYSQIVNDFQKGDIAEGYSVSREKKESFPLTVTSAQKNPTAFYLCASSVEGTSGADTQYFGPGTRLTVL.